Following are 22 T cell receptor beta chains from one sample sequenced in a study of cytomegalovirus exposure and HLA in healthy donors. PCR involved 60 Vbeta and 13 Jbeta primers. Assay: immunoSEQ multiplex PCR; the TCRdb copy retains only in-frame clones and omits some. The table records 250,000 to 350,000 clones, approximately 80% of them present only once. The sample comprised PBMCs. These receptors all stem from a girl aged 2 to 9 in good health and CMV-seronegative.

The chain joins TRBV18 to TRBJ1-1; D perhaps matches TRBD1 (5 bases). In germline, CDR1 is KGHSH, CDR2 LQKENI. The germline V and J ends were trimmed by 2 bases and 0 bases, with 7 bases remaining between them. The CDR3 has 14 amino acids. The CDR3 loop reads CASSPGGMNTEAFF. CDR3 nucleotide sequence: TGTGCCAGCTCACCAGGGGGGATGAACACTGAAGCTTTCTTT.

The V gene is TRBV30, the J gene TRBJ1-6; D uncertain. Germline V CDR1 and CDR2: GTSNPN, SVGIG (reference sequence). Trimming stripped 7 bases from V and 7 bases from J, with 11 bases between. This CDR3 has 12 residues. The CDR3 reads CAFGLGNSPLHF. The CDR3 region has the DNA TGTGCCTTCGGACTGGGCAATTCACCCCTCCACTTT.

The chain has TRBV2 and TRBJ1-2; TRBD1 agrees at 7 bases. The germline V gene encodes CDR1 SNHLY and CDR2 FYNNEI. The CDR3 extends over 14 amino acids. The ends lost 8 bases at V and 3 bases at J; junction bases unmatched: 9. CDR3 sequence: CASSRGTEYYGYTF. CDR3 sequence (DNA): TGTGCCAGCTCAAGGGGGACAGAATACTATGGCTACACCTTC. Full variable domain (missing parts from reference TRBV2 and TRBJ1-2): EPEVTQTPSHQVTQMGQEVILRCVPISNHLYFYWYRQILGQKVEFLVSFYNNEISEKSEIFDDQFSVERPDGSNFTLKIRSTKLEDSAMYFCASSRGTEYYGYTFGSGTRLTVV.

The rearrangement joins TRBV19 to TRBJ1-2; 7 bases agree with TRBD1. The J segment lost 2 bases and the V segment lost 4 bases, leaving 16 bases of the junction unmatched. This CDR3 is built from 18 residues. Germline V gene lookup returns CDR1 LNHDA and CDR2 SQIVND (reference sequence). CDR3 protein: CASSNLGDSGPKNYGYTF. CDR3 nucleotide sequence: TGTGCCAGTAGTAACCTAGGGGACAGCGGACCCAAAAACTATGGCTACACCTTC. The full variable domain, its missing parts supplied by reference TRBV19 and TRBJ1-2, is DGGITQSPKYLFRKEGQNVTLSCEQNLNHDAMYWYRQDPGQGLRLIYYSQIVNDFQKGDIAEGYSVSREKKESFPLTVTSAQKNPTAFYLCASSNLGDSGPKNYGYTFGSGTRLTVV.

The genes are TRBV6-1 and TRBJ1-1; no clear D gene. V lost 6 bases to trimming and J lost 5 bases, with 19 bases between them. Germline V lookup: CDR1 MNHNS, CDR2 SASEGT. The CDR3 has 15 residues. CDR3 loop: CASSALTLGWTEAFF. CDR3 DNA sequence: TGTGCCAGCAGCGCCCTGACCCTCGGGTGGACTGAAGCTTTCTTT.

The chain carries TRBV19 and TRBJ1-5; the D gene is possibly TRBD1 (5 bases). V was clipped by 2 bases and J by 6 bases, with 11 bases between them. The CDR3 extends over 14 amino acids. In germline, CDR1 is LNHDA, CDR2 SQIVND (reference sequence). The CDR3 sequence: CASSIPGMGQPQHF. CDR3 coding DNA: TGTGCCAGTAGTATACCAGGGATGGGTCAGCCCCAGCATTTT. Together with reference TRBV19 and TRBJ1-5, the CDR3 gives the full variable domain: DGGITQSPKYLFRKEGQNVTLSCEQNLNHDAMYWYRQDPGQGLRLIYYSQIVNDFQKGDIAEGYSVSREKKESFPLTVTSAQKNPTAFYLCASSIPGMGQPQHFGDGTRLSIL.

The J gene is TRBJ2-1, the V gene TRBV13; perhaps TRBD2 as D (6 bases). Trimming removed 1 base at V and 5 bases at J, with 6 bases between. Germline V gene data show CDR1 as PRHDT and CDR2 as FYEKMQ (reference sequence). The CDR3 contains 13 residues. The CDR3 region has the DNA TGTGCCAGCAGCTTAGCGGGAGACAATGAGCAGTTCTTC. This codes for CASSLAGDNEQFF.

The chain combines TRBV1 with TRBJ1-1. TRBV1 is reported as a pseudogene. The CDR3 sequence is 14 residues long. CDR3 amino acids: CTSSQGEVKGEAFF. CDR3 bases: TGCACCAGCAGCCAAGGCGAGGTGAAAGGAGAAGCTTTCTTT.

This clone was counted a few times. The chain recombines TRBV11-2 with TRBJ2-3, with TRBD2 identical over 11 bases. The CDR3 consists of 16 residues. Germline V CDR1 and CDR2: SGHAT, FQNNGV. V lost 5 bases, J lost 3 bases, and 7 bases stayed unmatched. The CDR3 nucleotides are TGTGCCAGCAGCGCGACTAGCGGGACGATTACAGATACGCAGTATTTT. This sequence encodes CASSATSGTITDTQYF.

The chain carries TRBV6-5 and TRBJ2-7, with TRBD2 matching over 12 bases. The CDR3 contains 15 residues. V trimming: 5 bases; J trimming: 3 bases; junction bases outside the gene matches: 5. CDR1 and CDR2 from the germline V gene are MNHEY and SVGAGI. CDR3 nucleotides: TGTGCCAGCAGTCGACTAGCGGGAGACCACTACGAGCAGTACTTC. It codes for CASSRLAGDHYEQYF.

CDR3 in amino acids: CASSLVGGQGASNTEAFF. The CDR3 DNA is TGTGCCAGCAGTCTAGTAGGGGGACAGGGGGCATCGAACACTGAAGCTTTCTTT. The chain has TRBV13 and TRBJ1-1; 12 bases align to TRBD1. This CDR3 region has 18 residues. The germline V gene encodes CDR1 PRHDT and CDR2 FYEKMQ (reference sequence). Trimming removed 6 bases from V and 1 base from J; junction bases left unmatched: 12.

There are a few counts of this clone. The V and J genes are TRBV14 and TRBJ2-7, with TRBD1 identical over 8 bases. Germline loops: CDR1 SGHDN, CDR2 FVKESK. The CDR3 has 14 amino acids. The V gene end was trimmed by 5 bases and the J gene end by 2 bases; junction bases not matched to a gene: 5. The CDR3 DNA follows: TGTGCCAGCAGCGGAAACAGGGGGGCCTACGAGCAGTACTTC. It translates to CASSGNRGAYEQYF. Together with reference TRBV14 and TRBJ2-7, the CDR3 gives the full variable domain: EAGVTQFPSHSVIEKGQTVTLRCDPISGHDNLYWYRRVMGKEIKFLLHFVKESKQDESGMPNNRFLAERTGGTYSTLKVQPAELEDSGVYFCASSGNRGAYEQYFGPGTRLTVT.

This sequence joins TRBV19 and TRBJ1-5; TRBD1 matches 7 bases. This CDR3 comprises 12 residues. The ends lost 10 bases at V and 11 bases at J; junction bases unmatched: 11. Germline values: CDR1 LNHDA, CDR2 SQIVND (reference sequence). This CDR3 is CATTGEGGAQHF. For the CDR3, the DNA is TGTGCCACTACAGGGGAAGGAGGGGCCCAGCATTTT.

This sequence joins TRBV10-3 and TRBJ2-7; 8 bases map to TRBD2. J lost 3 bases, V lost 4 bases, and 5 bases had no gene match. Germline-derived CDR1 and CDR2 are ENHRY and SYGVKD. The CDR3 length is 14 residues. The CDR3 DNA reads TGTGCCATCAGTGTTAAGCGGGAGTTCTACGAGCAGTACTTC. It encodes CAISVKREFYEQYF.

This clone has more than one count but fewer than ten. The chain combines TRBV15 with TRBJ1-3; D is unclear. The germline CDR1 and CDR2 sequences are LNHNV and YYDKDF (reference sequence). The CDR3 length is 14 residues. The V end was cut by 4 bases, the J end by 0 bases, with 7 bases between. The DNA for the CDR3 is TGTGCCACCAGCATGTTTATCTCTGGAAACACCATATATTTT. It codes for CATSMFISGNTIYF.

V usage is TRBV14 and J usage is TRBJ2-1; no firm D call. Deletions cut 3 bases from V and 4 bases from J, with 4 bases between. Germline values: CDR1 SGHDN, CDR2 FVKESK. This CDR3 is 12 amino acids long. Here the CDR3 DNA reads TGTGCCAGCAGCCACTATTACAATGAGCAGTTCTTC. As protein: CASSHYYNEQFF.

This chain joins TRBV7-9 and TRBJ1-4, with D unclear. This CDR3 is 16 amino acids long. CDR1 SEHNR and CDR2 FQNEAQ come from the germline V gene (reference sequence). Trimming cost V 6 bases and J 3 bases, with 17 bases left between them. In DNA form, the CDR3 reads TGTGCCAGCAGGCCGGAGGGAGGGAGGGCTAATGAAAAACTGTTTTTT. It is translated as CASRPEGGRANEKLFF. Using reference TRBV7-9 and TRBJ1-4 for the parts outside the CDR3, the full variable domain is DTGVSQNPRHKITKRGQNVTFRCDPISEHNRLYWYRQTLGQGPEFLTYFQNEAQLEKSRLLSDRFSAERPKGSFSTLEIQRTEQGDSAMYLCASRPEGGRANEKLFFGSGTQLSVL.

The chain links TRBV7-6 to TRBJ2-7; 11 nucleotides align to TRBD1. In germline, CDR1 is SGHVS, CDR2 FNYEAQ. V was clipped by 2 bases and J by 4 bases; unmatched bases: 4. This CDR3 is built from 15 residues. The CDR3 sequence is CASSLRTGGIYEQYF. The DNA of the CDR3 is TGTGCCAGCAGCTTAAGGACAGGGGGCATTTACGAGCAGTACTTC.

The chain has TRBV7-3 and TRBJ1-1; D may be TRBD1 (6 bases). Trimming removed 5 bases at V and 1 base at J, with 8 bases between. Germline V gene lookup returns CDR1 SGHTA and CDR2 FQGTGA. CDR3 size: 13 residues. The CDR3 sequence: CASSPQGNTEAFF. CDR3 DNA: TGTGCCAGCAGCCCACAGGGGAACACTGAAGCTTTCTTT. Variable domain in full (rest from reference TRBV7-3 and TRBJ1-1): GAGVSQTPSNKVTEKGKYVELRCDPISGHTALYWYRQSLGQGPEFLIYFQGTGAADDSGLPNDRFFAVRPEGSVSTLKIQRTERGDSAVYLCASSPQGNTEAFFGQGTRLTVV.

The V gene is TRBV7-9, the J gene TRBJ2-5; TRBD2 agrees at 11 bases. Germline V gene lookup returns CDR1 SEHNR and CDR2 FQNEAQ (reference sequence). With V trimmed by 7 bases and J by 4 bases, 8 bases remained unmatched. There are 15 residues in the CDR3. CDR3 nucleotide sequence: TGTGCCAGCACCCCCCGACTAGCGGGGACAGAGACCCAGTACTTC. It codes for CASTPRLAGTETQYF. The full variable domain, rest sourced from reference TRBV7-9 and TRBJ2-5, is DTGVSQNPRHKITKRGQNVTFRCDPISEHNRLYWYRQTLGQGPEFLTYFQNEAQLEKSRLLSDRFSAERPKGSFSTLEIQRTEQGDSAMYLCASTPRLAGTETQYFGPGTRLLVL.

This clone showed up just once. This CDR3 is missing its conserved last phenylalanine or tryptophan, likely due to a read error. This chain connects TRBV23-1 to TRBJ1-1; 8 nucleotides agree with TRBD1. TRBV23-1 is an ORF, with its function uncertain. The ends lost 7 bases at V and 1 base at J; junction bases unmatched: 11. The CDR3 length is 16 residues. The CDR3 spells CASKVTRGPGNTEAFL. DNA for the CDR3: TGCGCCAGCAAAGTGACCAGGGGGCCGGGGAACACTGAAGCTTTCCTT.

This chain uses TRBV28 with TRBJ2-7; 8 bases fit TRBD2. V gave up 6 bases and J gave up 3 bases; unmatched junction bases: 10. CDR1 and CDR2 (germline): MDHEN, SYDVKM. The CDR3 runs 15 residues. This CDR3 reads CASRDIAGTYYEQYF. As DNA, the CDR3 is TGTGCCAGCAGAGACATAGCGGGGACTTACTACGAGCAGTACTTC.